This entry lists 14 T cell receptor beta chains sequenced from one sample in a study of shared clonotypes between healthy human individuals (dated by TCRdb to about 2020). For the CD8 naive samples, CD45RO-negative cells were positively selected for CCR7, yielding a CD45RA+CCR7+ population from which TemRA cells were excluded. The library relied on the immunoSEQ multiplex PCR assay. The immuneACCESS repertoire file appears here via TCRdb, limited to in-frame rearrangements. These files lack a portion of the clones; in checked studies, under half of the deficit traces to unresolved V genes, and the cause of the others is not known. Recorded for this sample are some 2 million clones; about 95% of them occurred a single time. The ten top clones hold roughly 1% of the sample. Sequences were obtained from naive CD8+ T cells sorted from blood. Read against the paper, the sample's cell subset or site label means: CD45RA+CCR7+. Receptor source: a man aged 18 to 35 in good health.

The chain is built from TRBV5-4 and TRBJ2-7; D unresolved. Trimming took 4 bases from V and 5 from J, leaving 13 bases between them. CDR3 length equals 13 residues. Germline V CDR1 and CDR2: SGHNT, YYREEE (reference sequence). CDR3 sequence reads: CASSPPESDEQYF. CDR3 nucleotides: TGTGCCAGCAGCCCTCCGGAATCCGACGAGCAGTACTTC.

The J gene is TRBJ2-7, the V gene TRBV10-2, with D unresolved. V lost 4 bases and J 9 bases, leaving 22 bases between the germline ends. CDR1 and CDR2 from the germline V gene are WSHSY and SAAADI. This CDR3 is built from 15 residues. The CDR3 loop reads CASSVETENVRGQYF. The CDR3 nucleotides read TGCGCCAGCAGTGTCGAGACCGAGAATGTACGTGGGCAGTACTTC.

As concerns this clone: Different DNA sequences within this sample yield the same CDR3. The V and J genes are TRBV6-5 and TRBJ2-7, with unresolved D. Trimming pared 4 bases from V and 1 base from J, leaving 8 bases between. The CDR3 consists of 13 residues. CDR1 is MNHEY and CDR2 is SVGAGI in the germline V gene. In nucleotides, the CDR3 is TGTGCCAGCAGTTTTAGAGAATCCTACGAGCAGTACTTC. Translating gives CASSFRESYEQYF.

The count of this clone is one. V and J are TRBV5-5 and TRBJ1-2, with D unresolved. Germline lookup yields CDR1 SGHKS and CDR2 YYEKEE (reference sequence). There are 15 residues in the CDR3. Trimming stripped 1 base from V and 0 bases from J, with 10 bases between. DNA of the CDR3: TGTGCCAGCAGCTTGAATGGAATGGCTAACTATGGCTACACCTTC. Translation gives CASSLNGMANYGYTF.

The rearrangement links TRBV27 to TRBJ1-1; D is uncertain. Germline V gene lookup returns CDR1 MNHEY and CDR2 SMNVEV (reference sequence). The V gene lost 7 bases and the J gene lost 5 bases, with 8 bases spanning the gap. The length of the CDR3 is 11 residues. In DNA form, the CDR3 reads TGTGCCAGCACCCTTGGGACTGAAGCTTTCTTT. Translating gives CASTLGTEAFF.

The count of this clone is one. This chain uses TRBV5-6 with TRBJ1-3; maybe TRBD1 (6 bases). The germline V gene has CDR1 SGHDT and CDR2 YYEEEE. CDR3 length equals 14 residues. The ends were cut back, 0 bases at V and 6 bases at J, with 10 bases in the middle. CDR3 amino acids: CASSLDRAVNTIYF. CDR3 nucleotides: TGTGCCAGCAGCTTGGACAGGGCAGTAAACACCATATATTTT.

This clone came up once. This sample also contains other DNA sequences that code for the same CDR3. The chain uses TRBV27 and TRBJ1-6; maybe TRBD1 (6 bases). Germline assignment: CDR1 MNHEY and CDR2 SMNVEV (reference sequence). Trimming pared 6 bases from V and 8 bases from J, leaving 14 bases between. The CDR3 totals 14 residues. This chain's CDR3 is CASSFTGSDSPLHF. The DNA for the CDR3 is TGTGCCAGCAGCTTCACAGGGTCGGATTCACCCCTCCACTTT.

The chain carries TRBV27 and TRBJ1-2, with 8 nucleotides matching TRBD1. CDR1 MNHEY and CDR2 SMNVEV come from the germline V gene (reference sequence). With 5 bases clipped from V and 7 bases from J, the junction kept 9 bases outside the gene matches. CDR3 length: 14 amino acids. The CDR3 is CASSPETGEAGYTF. CDR3 DNA: TGTGCCAGCAGTCCCGAGACAGGGGAGGCTGGCTACACCTTC.

This chain uses TRBV13 with TRBJ2-7; TRBD1 is a possible D gene (7 bases). The germline gives CDR1 PRHDT, CDR2 FYEKMQ (reference sequence). V was clipped by 0 bases and J by 5 bases, with 14 bases between them. The CDR3 covers 15 residues. CDR3 protein: CASSLGLGGGDEQYF. As DNA, the CDR3 is TGTGCCAGCAGCTTAGGCCTCGGAGGGGGCGACGAGCAGTACTTC. Combining the CDR3 with reference TRBV13 and TRBJ2-7 gives the whole variable domain AAGVIQSPRHLIKEKRETATLKCYPIPRHDTVYWYQQGPGQDPQFLISFYEKMQSDKGSIPDRFSAQQFSDYHSELNMSSLELGDSALYFCASSLGLGGGDEQYFGPGTRLTVT.

The J gene is TRBJ1-1, the V gene TRBV19; weak D call: TRBD1 (5 bases). Germline CDR1 is LNHDA and CDR2 is SQIVND (reference sequence). This CDR3 is 12 amino acids long. V was clipped by 6 bases and J by 6 bases, with 11 bases between them. Here the CDR3 reads CASRGPRAEAFF. CDR3 in DNA: TGTGCCAGTAGGGGACCTCGCGCTGAAGCTTTCTTT.

The chain uses TRBV7-9 and TRBJ2-7, with D perhaps matching TRBD2 (5 bases). Germline CDR1 reads SEHNR; CDR2 reads FQNEAQ (reference sequence). The CDR3 has 15 residues. Trimming removed 6 bases from V and 7 bases from J, with 22 bases in between. CDR3 coding DNA: TGTGCCAGCAGTGAGGGTAGTTTAGTCTACGAGGAGCAGTACTTC. As protein: CASSEGSLVYEEQYF.

J is TRBJ1-4 and V is TRBV7-9, with D tentatively TRBD1 (6 bases). The V end lost 4 bases, the J end lost 0 bases, and 12 bases lay between the germline ends. Germline values: CDR1 SEHNR, CDR2 FQNEAQ (reference sequence). CDR3 size: 16 residues. The CDR3 DNA reads as TGTGCCAGCAGCTCCGAACAGGGTGCAACTAATGAAAAACTGTTTTTT. Its protein product is CASSSEQGATNEKLFF.

This chain uses TRBV28 with TRBJ2-5; D possibly corresponds to TRBD2 (6 bases). Germline V gives CDR1 MDHEN, CDR2 SYDVKM. The V end was cut by 6 bases, the J end by 5 bases, with 19 bases between. This CDR3 is 15 amino acids long. CDR3 loop: CASRAFLGEEETQYF. The CDR3 coding sequence is TGTGCCAGCAGGGCATTTTTAGGGGAGGAGGAGACCCAGTACTTC.

The V and J genes are TRBV27 and TRBJ2-7, with 7 bases aligning to TRBD2. V dropped 3 bases and J dropped 4; count of bases not matched to a gene: 9. This CDR3 is built from 15 residues. Looked up from germline, CDR1 is MNHEY and CDR2 is SMNVEV (reference sequence). The CDR3 here is CASSLWRAGPYEQYF. The CDR3 coding sequence is TGTGCCAGCAGTTTGTGGCGAGCGGGACCATACGAGCAGTACTTC.